This T cell receptor (beta chain) was sequenced during a study of blood T cell repertoires in COVID-19 (dated by TCRdb to the early 2020s). Study-wide context: Collaborator samples came from the United States, Italy and Spain and covered acute and convalescent phases of COVID-19. The material from the prospective study consisted of cDNA or gDNA derived from T cells, B-cell-depleted T cells, or PBMCs. The dataset comprised deeply sampled blood TCRbeta repertoires from subjects exposed to, actively infected with, or recovered from COVID-19. The repertoires were released in a freely available public database meant as a resource for research on the immune response to SARS-CoV-2. The samples were drawn from the first 160 participants of the ongoing ImmuneRACE study and from 1,254 subjects provided by 6 global collaborators. A de-identified subject ID, COVID-19 status, age in years and sex were almost always included in the sample metadata. HLA class I and class II types, where available, came from metadata supplied by the sample provider rather than from assay-based typing. The paper's findings and limits, for the study overall: The amount of clinical and demographic metadata varied by source and participant and was provided uncurated.

For this clone: Its antigen is currently not known. Base qualities are not recorded, but no much larger clone differs from it by a single base.

TCRbeta CDR3 regions were amplified from genomic DNA by means of the immunoSEQ Assay, a bias-controlled multiplex PCR. As for how the authors treated the data: The number of nucleated cells in each sample was estimated from the amplification of reference gene primers within the assay. Sequence reads were collapsed and filtered to measure the absolute abundance of every unique TCRbeta CDR3 rearrangement. For each sample, productive Simpson clonality was calculated by taking the square root of Simpson's diversity index across productive rearrangements. TCRdb obtained this table from immuneACCESS and retained in-frame rearrangements with V and J assigned. These tables miss some clones; where compared with another copy, unresolved V genes account for less than half of the shortfall, and the remainder is unexplained. The D gene and trimming were derived from the DNA, and the V and J assignments and clone size from that table. This sample holds some 260,000 clones; 70% to 90% were observed only once. The ten largest clones capture 3% to 3.5% of the sample.

Each collaborating institution followed its own protocols to collect whole blood in K2EDTA tubes. For TCRbeta analysis, collaborators shipped samples in one of three forms: frozen whole blood, isolated PBMCs, or DNA extracted from either of those sample types. This TCR was sampled from a man between 18 and 35 years old with active or convalescent COVID-19. Sequencing was done on a sample of peripheral blood.

The CDR3 protein sequence reads: CASRAGTAANYGYTF. The sequenced DNA is TGTGCCAGCAGAGCAGGGACAGCGGCTAACTATGGCTACACCTTC. The chain was built from TRBV6-4 and TRBJ1-2; TRBD1 aligns with 7 central bases. CDR1 is given as MRHNA and CDR2 as SNTAGT, both from the germline V gene. Including cysteine and phenylalanine, the CDR3 has 15 amino acids. Only the CDR3 portion is preserved as DNA: 45 bases, with reading frame beginning at the first base. Ends trimmed: V by 6 bases, J by 0 bases; bases unmatched to a gene: 7.